This TCR beta chain is drawn from a study of blood T cell repertoires in COVID-19. Clones were read by immunoSEQ multiplex PCR, and TCRdb kept only the in-frame ones, dropping some. The data contain 200,000 to 250,000 clones, around 90% of them seen just once; the ten biggest clones take up about 1.5%. Germline CDR1 MNHEY, CDR2 SVGAGI. The CDR3 totals 16 residues. The V gene end was trimmed by 0 bases and the J gene end by 9 bases; junction bases not matched to a gene: 11. The chain is built from TRBV6-5 and TRBJ1-2; 9 nucleotides line up with TRBD1. This receptor was taken from a man aged 18 to 29 with active or convalescent COVID-19. Material for sequencing was peripheral blood. DNA of the CDR3: TGTGCCAGCAGTTACTCACCCCCGTCGACAGGGGGTCGCTACACCTTC. Its translation: CASSYSPPSTGGRYTF.